These T cell receptor beta chains were read from a single sample in a study of blood T cell repertoires in COVID-19. Sequenced by immunoSEQ multiplex PCR; TCRdb stores in-frame clones only, minus some. The sample consists of about 170,000 clones, 80% to 85% of them appearing once. The sequenced sample was peripheral blood. All receptors come from a woman aged 55 to 70 with acute or convalescent COVID-19. Each CDR3 is given with its conserved first and last residue. The D gene is left open where the match is weak. Not every row has a clone size; where given, it reads once, few, many or a size class.

v_gene	abundance	j_gene	d_gene	CDR3aa	CDR3nt
TRBV5-5	.	TRBJ2-4	TRBD1	CASSRQGTKNIQYF	TGTGCCAGCAGCCGACAGGGGACCAAAAACATTCAGTACTTC
TRBV4-2	.	TRBJ2-5	.	CASSPGLPETQYF	TGTGCCAGCAGCCCGGGACTCCCGGAGACCCAGTACTTC
TRBV6-8	.	TRBJ2-2	.	CASSYLTSGPGELFF	TGTGCCAGCAGTTACTTGACTAGTGGTCCCGGGGAGCTGTTTTTT
TRBV5-4	.	TRBJ1-2	.	CASSSAGPTDYGYTF	TGTGCCAGCAGCTCAGCGGGACCAACGGACTATGGCTACACCTTC
TRBV28	.	TRBJ2-7	TRBD1	CASSDRGFYEQYF	TGTGCCAGCAGCGACAGGGGCTTTTACGAGCAGTACTTC
TRBV6-6	few	TRBJ1-2	.	CASSTRGGSYGYTF	TGTGCCAGCTCTACGAGGGGGGGGTCCTATGGCTACACCTTC
TRBV10-1	.	TRBJ2-3	.	CASSDVHRGGELDTQYF	TGCGCCAGCAGTGATGTCCACAGGGGAGGCGAACTCGATACGCAGTATTTT
TRBV6-4	.	TRBJ1-1	.	CASSDSSRVMNTEAFF	TGTGCCAGCAGTGACTCAAGCAGGGTTATGAACACTGAAGCTTTCTTT
TRBV4-1	.	TRBJ2-3	TRBD2	CASSQMPLAENTDTQYF	TGCGCCAGCAGCCAGATGCCCCTAGCGGAGAACACAGATACGCAGTATTTT
TRBV5-4	.	TRBJ2-1	.	CASKQAGTSYNEQFF	TGTGCCAGCAAGCAGGCAGGAACCTCCTACAATGAGCAGTTCTTC
TRBV28	.	TRBJ1-2	TRBD1	CASSSPGQGNYGYTF	TGTGCCAGCAGTTCCCCCGGACAGGGGAACTATGGCTACACCTTC
TRBV7-2	.	TRBJ1-2	.	CASSLGQGWVSYTF	TGTGCCAGCAGCTTAGGGCAGGGGTGGGTAAGCTACACCTTC
TRBV29-1	.	TRBJ2-3	TRBD2	CSVGGTSGFFLPADTQYF	TGCAGCGTAGGAGGGACTAGCGGGTTTTTTCTCCCCGCAGATACGCAGTATTTT
TRBV15	.	TRBJ2-7	TRBD2	CATSRGAGGAKNEQYF	TGTGCCACCAGCAGAGGGGCCGGGGGGGCCAAAAACGAGCAGTACTTC
TRBV7-2	.	TRBJ1-5	.	CASGLMRFQPQHF	TGTGCCAGCGGATTAATGAGGTTTCAGCCCCAGCATTTT
TRBV18	.	TRBJ2-1	TRBD1	CASSSNRGEQFF	TGTGCCAGCTCATCGAACAGGGGGGAGCAGTTCTTC
TRBV5-1	.	TRBJ2-7	TRBD1	CASSSGTGSYEQYF	TGCGCCAGCAGCTCCGGGACAGGGTCCTACGAGCAGTACTTC
TRBV4-2	.	TRBJ1-1	TRBD1	CASSQEPIGGGRSMNTEAFF	TGTGCCAGCAGCCAAGAACCGATAGGGGGCGGACGAAGCATGAACACTGAAGCTTTCTTT
TRBV5-1	.	TRBJ2-5	.	CASSLTGGQETQYF	TGCGCCAGCAGCCTGACCGGGGGCCAAGAGACCCAGTACTTC
TRBV10-3	.	TRBJ2-7	TRBD2	CAISTSGGAYEQYF	TGTGCCATCAGCACCAGCGGGGGGGCGTACGAGCAGTACTTC
TRBV9	.	TRBJ2-7	TRBD1	CASSPRSLGQTYEQYF	TGTGCCAGCAGCCCGCGCTCGTTGGGACAGACCTACGAGCAGTACTTC
TRBV24-1	.	TRBJ2-5	TRBD2	CATSDSRTSAETQYF	TGTGCCACCAGTGATTCACGGACTAGCGCAGAGACCCAGTACTTC
TRBV3-1/TRBV3-2	.	TRBJ2-7	.	CASSQDSRGIYEQYF	TGTGCCAGCAGCCAAGATTCGAGGGGGATCTACGAGCAGTACTTC
TRBV11-3	.	TRBJ1-1	TRBD1	CASSLDHPTGAGNTEAFF	TGTGCCAGCAGCTTAGATCACCCGACAGGGGCGGGGAACACTGAAGCTTTCTTT
TRBV6-2/TRBV6-3	.	TRBJ2-5	.	CASSGGPWAGETQYF	TGTGCCAGCAGTGGAGGACCTTGGGCGGGCGAGACCCAGTACTTC
TRBV28	.	TRBJ1-1	.	CASREGGAEAFF	TGTGCCAGCAGGGAGGGGGGGGCTGAAGCTTTCTTT
TRBV18	.	TRBJ2-7	TRBD1	CASSRTGGDSYEQYF	TGTGCCAGCTCACGGACAGGGGGGGACTCCTACGAGCAGTACTTC
TRBV12-3/TRBV12-4	.	TRBJ1-2	.	CASSPTVYGYTF	TGTGCCAGCAGTCCAACAGTCTATGGCTACACCTTC
TRBV14	.	TRBJ2-7	TRBD1	CASSQDRIYEQYF	TGTGCCAGCAGCCAGGACAGGATCTACGAGCAGTACTTC
TRBV5-4	once	TRBJ2-5	TRBD2	CASSLGLAGGPRGAQYF	TGTGCCAGCAGCTTGGGACTAGCGGGGGGACCCCGAGGGGCCCAGTACTTC
TRBV19	.	TRBJ1-5	.	CASSIEGVQPQHF	TGTGCCAGTAGTATCGAGGGAGTTCAGCCCCAGCATTTT